A single TCR beta chain is shown here with its context. This clonotype was seen ten or more times. This clone's antigen is unknown. Qualities for individual bases were not recorded, and no much larger clone is one base off. The data originate from a study of CD8+CD57+ T cells in acquired aplastic anemia listed by TCRdb under 2018. About the full investigation: A mean of 3.2 ug of DNA, ranging from roughly 0.19 to 27.4 ug, was extracted from sorted CD4+ and CD8+ cells. Mean read counts for healthy donor samples were 10 million to 10.8 million for CD4+ cells and 11.0 million for CD8+ cells.

The study deep-sequenced TCR repertoires of sorted CD4+ and CD8+ blood T cells from severe aplastic anemia patients and healthy subjects. Ficoll-Paque density gradient centrifugation was used to isolate peripheral blood mononuclear cells. Before DNA extraction, CD4+ and CD8+ T cells were sorted with FACS or magnetic beads. Study-level results and caveats: Patients and healthy controls showed no significant difference in CD8+ Simpson's diversity (P=0.060). Roughly 29 CD8+ CDR3 sequences were found in both patients and controls but appeared to be highly expressed in patients and within the immunodominant clones of the patients.

Profiling of TCR beta VDJ combinations and CDR3 sequences used genomic DNA as the template. TCR repertoire sequencing was run on an Illumina HiSeq 2000. The paper's processing steps were these. TRBV/TRBJ rearrangement plots, CDR3 size and DJ length profiles, and Simpson's diversity index were used to assess repertoires. The most abundant DNA sequence in the deep sequencing data was taken as the immunodominant clone. CDR3 amino acid sequences were checked for sharing across subjects and were also compared against the VDJdb database and published repertoires. The public reads were run again by TCRdb, first through fastp at Q25 and then through MiXCR, and only productive beta chains were kept. Identical CDR3 proteins give one entry, which carries the most common genes and DNA. TCRdb's processing, not the study's, gives the V and J calls here. In all, the sample holds some 210,000 distinct CDR3 sequences, and under 65% of those were seen once. Less than 30% of the sample belongs to the ten largest clones.

V is pruned by 6 bases and J by 4 bases, leaving 6 bases of the junction without a gene match. From the cysteine up to the phenylalanine, the CDR3 has a length of 14 residues. Of the read, only the CDR3 DNA is kept; its 42 bases are in frame from base 1. The germline V gene (reference sequence) yields MNHEY for CDR1 and SMNVEV for CDR2. The chain was built from TRBV27 and TRBJ2-7; 10 bases in the middle match TRBD2. The TCR comes from a human donor in good health. The specimen sequenced was sorted CD4+, CD8+, or CD8+CD57+ T cells (not recorded which) from PBMCs. The CDR3 is CASRASGRWYEQYF. The DNA reads TGTGCCAGCAGGGCTAGCGGGAGATGGTACGAGCAGTACTTC.